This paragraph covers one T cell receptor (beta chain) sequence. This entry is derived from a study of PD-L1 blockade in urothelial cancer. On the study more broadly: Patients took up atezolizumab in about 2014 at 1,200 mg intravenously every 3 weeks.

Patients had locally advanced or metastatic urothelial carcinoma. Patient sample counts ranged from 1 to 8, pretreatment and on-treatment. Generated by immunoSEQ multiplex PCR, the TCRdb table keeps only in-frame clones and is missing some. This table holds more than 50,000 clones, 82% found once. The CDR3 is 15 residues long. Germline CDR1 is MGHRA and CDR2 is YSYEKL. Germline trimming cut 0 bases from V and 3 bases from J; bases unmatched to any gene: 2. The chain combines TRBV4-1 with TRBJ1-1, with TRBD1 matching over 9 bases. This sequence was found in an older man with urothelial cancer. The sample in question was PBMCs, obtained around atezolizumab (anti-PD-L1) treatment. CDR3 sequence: CASSQDTGGYTEAFF. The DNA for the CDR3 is TGCGCCAGCAGCCAAGACACAGGGGGCTACACTGAAGCTTTCTTT.